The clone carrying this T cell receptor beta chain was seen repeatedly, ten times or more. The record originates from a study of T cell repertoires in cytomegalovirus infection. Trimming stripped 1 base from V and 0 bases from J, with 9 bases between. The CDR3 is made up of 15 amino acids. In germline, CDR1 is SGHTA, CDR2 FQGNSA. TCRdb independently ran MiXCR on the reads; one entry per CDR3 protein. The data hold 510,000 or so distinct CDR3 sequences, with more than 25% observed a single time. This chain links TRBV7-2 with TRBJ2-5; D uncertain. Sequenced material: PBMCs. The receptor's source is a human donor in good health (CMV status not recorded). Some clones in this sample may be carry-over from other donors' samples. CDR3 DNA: TGTGCCAGCAGCTTAGTGGTCCACTACCAAGAGACCCAGTACTTC. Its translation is CASSLVVHYQETQYF.